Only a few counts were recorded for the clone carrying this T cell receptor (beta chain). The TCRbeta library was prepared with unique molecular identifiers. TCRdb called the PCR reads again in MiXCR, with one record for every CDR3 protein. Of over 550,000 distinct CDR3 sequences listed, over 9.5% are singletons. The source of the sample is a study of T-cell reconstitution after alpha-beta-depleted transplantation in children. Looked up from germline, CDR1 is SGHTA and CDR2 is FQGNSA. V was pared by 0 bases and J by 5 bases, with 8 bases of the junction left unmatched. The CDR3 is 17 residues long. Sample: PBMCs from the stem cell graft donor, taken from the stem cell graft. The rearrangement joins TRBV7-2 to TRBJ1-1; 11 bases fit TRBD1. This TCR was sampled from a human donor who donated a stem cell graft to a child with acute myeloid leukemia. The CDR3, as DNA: TGTGCCAGCAGCTTAGCGTTCGGACAGGGGGCAAGGACTGAAGCTTTCTTT. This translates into CASSLAFGQGARTEAFF.